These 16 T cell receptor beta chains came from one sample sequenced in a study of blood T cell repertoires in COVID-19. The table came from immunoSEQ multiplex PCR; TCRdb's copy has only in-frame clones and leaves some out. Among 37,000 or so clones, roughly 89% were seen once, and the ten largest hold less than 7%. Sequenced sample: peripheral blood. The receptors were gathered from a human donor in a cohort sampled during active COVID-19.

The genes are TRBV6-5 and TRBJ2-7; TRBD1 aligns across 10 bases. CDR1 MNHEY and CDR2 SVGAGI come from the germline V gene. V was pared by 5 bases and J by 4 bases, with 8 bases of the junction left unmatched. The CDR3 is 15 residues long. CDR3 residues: CASSRGGGQGYEQYF. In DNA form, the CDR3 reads TGTGCCAGCAGTAGGGGTGGGGGACAGGGGTACGAGCAGTACTTC.

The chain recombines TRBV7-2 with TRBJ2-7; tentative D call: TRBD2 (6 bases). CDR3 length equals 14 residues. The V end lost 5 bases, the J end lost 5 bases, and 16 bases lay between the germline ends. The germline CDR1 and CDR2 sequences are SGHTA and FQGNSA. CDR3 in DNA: TGTGCCAGCAGCCCAAGAGGAGGGACCCACGAGCAGTACTTC. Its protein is CASSPRGGTHEQYF.

The CDR3 reads CASSYGGALANTEAFF. The DNA of the CDR3 is TGTGCCAGCAGTTACGGGGGGGCCCTGGCGAACACTGAAGCTTTCTTT. V and J are TRBV6-5 and TRBJ1-1; possibly TRBD1 for D (6 bases). CDR3 size: 16 residues. Trimming took 2 bases from V and 1 from J, leaving 14 bases between them. Germline values: CDR1 MNHEY, CDR2 SVGAGI.

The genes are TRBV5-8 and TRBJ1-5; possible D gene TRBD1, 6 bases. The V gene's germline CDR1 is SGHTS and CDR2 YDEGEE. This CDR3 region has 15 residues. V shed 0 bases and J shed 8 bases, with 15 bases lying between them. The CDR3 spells CASSLEVGGLEPQHF. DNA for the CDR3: TGTGCCAGCAGCTTGGAAGTGGGGGGGCTAGAGCCCCAGCATTTT.

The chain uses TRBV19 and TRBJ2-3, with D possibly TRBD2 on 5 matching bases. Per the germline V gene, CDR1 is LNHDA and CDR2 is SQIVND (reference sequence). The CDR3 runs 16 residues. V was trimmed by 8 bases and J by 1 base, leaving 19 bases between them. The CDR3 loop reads CASGFPGNARTDTQYF. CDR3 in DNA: TGTGCCAGTGGTTTCCCGGGGAATGCACGCACAGATACGCAGTATTTT.

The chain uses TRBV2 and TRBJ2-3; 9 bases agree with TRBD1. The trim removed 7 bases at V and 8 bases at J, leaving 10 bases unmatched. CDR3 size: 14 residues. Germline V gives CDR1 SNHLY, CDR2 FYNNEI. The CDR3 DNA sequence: TGTGCCAGCATTGTGGACAGGGGTCAAGGTACGCAGTATTTT. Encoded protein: CASIVDRGQGTQYF.

This chain's CDR3 is CATLSTGTGNTIYF. In DNA form, the CDR3 reads TGTGCCACCCTATCGACAGGGACTGGAAACACCATATATTTT. The chain carries TRBV10-3 and TRBJ1-3; 7 bases fit TRBD1. The CDR3 length is 14 residues. The V gene's germline CDR1 is ENHRY and CDR2 SYGVKD. J was trimmed by 2 bases and V by 10 bases; bases with no gene match: 8.

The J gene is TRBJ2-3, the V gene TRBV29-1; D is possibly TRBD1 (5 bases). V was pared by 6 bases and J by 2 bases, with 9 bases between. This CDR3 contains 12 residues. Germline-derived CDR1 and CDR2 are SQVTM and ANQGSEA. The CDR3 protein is CSVSGITDTQYF. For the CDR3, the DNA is TGCAGCGTGTCAGGGATCACAGATACGCAGTATTTT.

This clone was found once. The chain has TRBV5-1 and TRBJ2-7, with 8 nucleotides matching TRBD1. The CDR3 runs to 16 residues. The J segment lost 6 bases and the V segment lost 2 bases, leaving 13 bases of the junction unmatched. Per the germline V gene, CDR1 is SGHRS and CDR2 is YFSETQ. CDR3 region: CASSFSEGQGIGEQYF. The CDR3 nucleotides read TGCGCCAGCAGCTTTTCCGAAGGACAGGGAATCGGCGAGCAGTACTTC.

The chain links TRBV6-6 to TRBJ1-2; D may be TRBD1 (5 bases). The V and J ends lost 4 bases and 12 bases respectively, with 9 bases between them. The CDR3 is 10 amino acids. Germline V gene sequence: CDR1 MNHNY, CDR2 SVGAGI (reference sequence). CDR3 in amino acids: CASSSTVHTF. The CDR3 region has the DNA TGTGCCAGCAGTTCGACAGTCCACACCTTC.

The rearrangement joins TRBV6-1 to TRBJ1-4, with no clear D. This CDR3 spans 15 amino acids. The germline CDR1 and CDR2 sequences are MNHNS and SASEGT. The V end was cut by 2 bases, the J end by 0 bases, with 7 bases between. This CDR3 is CASSEISTTNEKLFF. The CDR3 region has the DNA TGTGCCAGCAGTGAAATTAGTACAACTAATGAAAAACTGTTTTTT.

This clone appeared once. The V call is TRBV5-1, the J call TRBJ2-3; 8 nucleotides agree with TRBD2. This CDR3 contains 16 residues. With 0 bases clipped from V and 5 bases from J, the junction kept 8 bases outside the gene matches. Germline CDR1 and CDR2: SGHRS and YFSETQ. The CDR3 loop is CASSLGGGRAGDTQYF. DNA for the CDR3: TGCGCCAGCAGCTTGGGCGGGGGGAGGGCTGGAGATACGCAGTATTTT.

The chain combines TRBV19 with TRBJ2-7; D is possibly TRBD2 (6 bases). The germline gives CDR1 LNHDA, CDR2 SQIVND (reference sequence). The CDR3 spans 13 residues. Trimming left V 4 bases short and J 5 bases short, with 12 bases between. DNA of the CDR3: TGTGCCAGTAGTACCGGACTACCCAACGAGCAGTACTTC. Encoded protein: CASSTGLPNEQYF.

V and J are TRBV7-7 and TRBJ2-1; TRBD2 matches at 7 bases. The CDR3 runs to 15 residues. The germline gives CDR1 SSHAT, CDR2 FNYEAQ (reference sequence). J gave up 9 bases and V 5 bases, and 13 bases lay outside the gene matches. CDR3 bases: TGTGCCAGCAGCCCCGGACTAGTCTCCCCCGGTGAGCAGTTCTTC. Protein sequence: CASSPGLVSPGEQFF.

This CDR3 is CASSEVGQNSPLHF. CDR3 DNA sequence: TGTGCCAGCAGTGAAGTTGGACAGAATTCACCCCTCCACTTT. The chain carries TRBV6-1 and TRBJ1-6, with TRBD1 as a possible D gene (6 bases). V was trimmed by 1 base and J by 7 bases, leaving 8 bases between them. CDR3 length: 14 residues. The germline V gene encodes CDR1 MNHNS and CDR2 SASEGT.

CDR3 DNA sequence: TGTGCCAGCAGCCAAGATTTGGCGGGCACAGATACGCAGTATTTT. Translated, it gives CASSQDLAGTDTQYF. This chain uses TRBV3-1 (or the pseudogene TRBV3-2) with TRBJ2-3; D is unclear. Germline V gene lookup returns CDR1 LGHDT and CDR2 YNNKEL (reference sequence). Deletions cut 0 bases from V and 1 base from J, with 8 bases between. The CDR3 runs 15 residues.